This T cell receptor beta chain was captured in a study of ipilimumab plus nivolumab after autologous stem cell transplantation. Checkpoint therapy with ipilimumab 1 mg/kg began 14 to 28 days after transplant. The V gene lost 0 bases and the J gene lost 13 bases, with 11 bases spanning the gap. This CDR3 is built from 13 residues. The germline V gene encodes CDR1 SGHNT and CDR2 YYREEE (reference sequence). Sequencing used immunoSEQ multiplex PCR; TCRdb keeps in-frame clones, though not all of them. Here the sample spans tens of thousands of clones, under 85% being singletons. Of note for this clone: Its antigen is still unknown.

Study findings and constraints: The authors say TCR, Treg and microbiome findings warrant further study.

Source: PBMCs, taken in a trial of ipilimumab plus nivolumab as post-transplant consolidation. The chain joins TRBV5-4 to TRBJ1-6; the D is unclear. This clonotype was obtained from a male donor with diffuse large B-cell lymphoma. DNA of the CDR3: TGTGCCAGCAGCTTGGGTCCAGCGGCGCCCCTCCACTTT. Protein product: CASSLGPAAPLHF.